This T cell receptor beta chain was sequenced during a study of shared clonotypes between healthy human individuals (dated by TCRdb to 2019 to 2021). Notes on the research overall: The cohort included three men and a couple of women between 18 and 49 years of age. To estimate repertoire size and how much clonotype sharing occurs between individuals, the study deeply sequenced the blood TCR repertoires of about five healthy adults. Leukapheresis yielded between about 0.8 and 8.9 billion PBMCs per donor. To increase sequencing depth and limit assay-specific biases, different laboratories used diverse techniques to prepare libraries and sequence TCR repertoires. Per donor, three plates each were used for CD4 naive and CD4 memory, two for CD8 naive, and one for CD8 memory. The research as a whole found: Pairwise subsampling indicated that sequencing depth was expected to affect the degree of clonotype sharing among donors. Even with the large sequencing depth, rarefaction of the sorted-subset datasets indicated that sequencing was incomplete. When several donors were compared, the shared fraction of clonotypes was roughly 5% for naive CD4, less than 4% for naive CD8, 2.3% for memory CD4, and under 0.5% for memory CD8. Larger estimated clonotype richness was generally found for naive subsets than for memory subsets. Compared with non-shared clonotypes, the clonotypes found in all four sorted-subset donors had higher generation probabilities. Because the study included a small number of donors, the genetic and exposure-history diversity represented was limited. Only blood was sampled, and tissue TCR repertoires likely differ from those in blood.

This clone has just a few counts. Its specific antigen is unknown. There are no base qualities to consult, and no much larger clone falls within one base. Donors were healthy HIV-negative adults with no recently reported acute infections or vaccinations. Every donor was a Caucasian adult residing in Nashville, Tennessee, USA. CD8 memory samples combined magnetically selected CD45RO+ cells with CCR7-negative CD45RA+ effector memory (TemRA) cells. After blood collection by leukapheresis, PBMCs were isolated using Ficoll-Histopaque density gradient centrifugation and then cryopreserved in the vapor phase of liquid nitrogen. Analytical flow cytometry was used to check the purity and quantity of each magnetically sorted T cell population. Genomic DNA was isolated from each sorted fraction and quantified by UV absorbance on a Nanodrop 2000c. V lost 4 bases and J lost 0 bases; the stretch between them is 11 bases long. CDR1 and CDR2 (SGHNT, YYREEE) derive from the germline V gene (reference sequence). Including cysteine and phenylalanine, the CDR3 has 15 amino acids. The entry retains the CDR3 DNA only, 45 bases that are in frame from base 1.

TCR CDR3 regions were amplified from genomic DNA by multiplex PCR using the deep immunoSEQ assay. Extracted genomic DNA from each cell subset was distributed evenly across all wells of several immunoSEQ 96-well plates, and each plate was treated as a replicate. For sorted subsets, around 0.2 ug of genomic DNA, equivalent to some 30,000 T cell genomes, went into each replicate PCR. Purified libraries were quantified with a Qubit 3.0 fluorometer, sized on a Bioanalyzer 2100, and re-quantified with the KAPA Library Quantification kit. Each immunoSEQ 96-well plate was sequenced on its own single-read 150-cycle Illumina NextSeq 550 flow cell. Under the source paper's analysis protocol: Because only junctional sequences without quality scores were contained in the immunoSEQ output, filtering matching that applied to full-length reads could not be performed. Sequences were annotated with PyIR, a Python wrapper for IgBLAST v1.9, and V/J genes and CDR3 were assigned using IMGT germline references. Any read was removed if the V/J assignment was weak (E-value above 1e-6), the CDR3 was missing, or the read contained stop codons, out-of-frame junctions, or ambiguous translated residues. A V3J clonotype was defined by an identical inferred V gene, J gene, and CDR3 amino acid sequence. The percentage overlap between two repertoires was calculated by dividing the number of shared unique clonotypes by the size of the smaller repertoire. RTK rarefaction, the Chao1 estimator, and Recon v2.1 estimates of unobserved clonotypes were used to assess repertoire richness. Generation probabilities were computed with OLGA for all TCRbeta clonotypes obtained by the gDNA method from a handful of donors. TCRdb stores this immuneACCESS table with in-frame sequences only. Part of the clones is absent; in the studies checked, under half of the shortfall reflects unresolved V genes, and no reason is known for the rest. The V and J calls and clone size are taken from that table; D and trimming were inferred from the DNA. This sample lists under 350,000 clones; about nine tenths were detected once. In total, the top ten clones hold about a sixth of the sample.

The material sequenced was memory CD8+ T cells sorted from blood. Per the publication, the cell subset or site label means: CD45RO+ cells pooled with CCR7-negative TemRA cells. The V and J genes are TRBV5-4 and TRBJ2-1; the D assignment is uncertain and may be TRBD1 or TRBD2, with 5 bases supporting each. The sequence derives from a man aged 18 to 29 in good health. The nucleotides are TGTGCCAGCAGCCCGGACACTAGCTCCTACAATGAGCAGTTCTTC. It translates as CASSPDTSSYNEQFF.